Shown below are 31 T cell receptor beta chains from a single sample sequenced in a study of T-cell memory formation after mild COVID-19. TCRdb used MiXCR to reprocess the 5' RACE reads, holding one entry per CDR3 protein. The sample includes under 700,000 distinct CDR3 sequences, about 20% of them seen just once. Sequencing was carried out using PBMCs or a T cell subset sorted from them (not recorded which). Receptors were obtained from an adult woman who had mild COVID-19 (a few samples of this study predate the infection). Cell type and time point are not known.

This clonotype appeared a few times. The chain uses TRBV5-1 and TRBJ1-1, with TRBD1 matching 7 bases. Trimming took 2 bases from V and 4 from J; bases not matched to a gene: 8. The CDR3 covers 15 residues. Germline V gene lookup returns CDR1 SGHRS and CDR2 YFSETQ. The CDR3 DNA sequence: TGCGCCAGCAGCTTCACGCAGGGGGGAGGCACTGAAGCTTTCTTT. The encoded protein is CASSFTQGGGTEAFF.

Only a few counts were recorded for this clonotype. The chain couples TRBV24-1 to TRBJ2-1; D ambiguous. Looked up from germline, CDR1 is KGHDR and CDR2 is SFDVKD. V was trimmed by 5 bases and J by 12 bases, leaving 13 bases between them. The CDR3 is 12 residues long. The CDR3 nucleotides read TGTGCCACCAGTGCAGAACCGTCTGGGCAGTTCTTC. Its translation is CATSAEPSGQFF.

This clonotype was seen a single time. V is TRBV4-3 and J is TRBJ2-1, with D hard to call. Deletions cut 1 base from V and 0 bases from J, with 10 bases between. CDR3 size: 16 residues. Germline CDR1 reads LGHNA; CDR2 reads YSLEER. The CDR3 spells CASSQVTGGSYNEQFF. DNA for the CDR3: TGCGCCAGCAGCCAAGTGACCGGTGGCTCCTACAATGAGCAGTTCTTC.

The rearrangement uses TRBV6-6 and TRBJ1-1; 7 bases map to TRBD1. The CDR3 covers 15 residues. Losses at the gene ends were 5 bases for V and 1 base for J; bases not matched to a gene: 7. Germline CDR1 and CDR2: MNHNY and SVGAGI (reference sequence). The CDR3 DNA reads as TGTGCCAGCAGTCGACAGGGATCACCGAACACTGAAGCTTTCTTT. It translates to CASSRQGSPNTEAFF.

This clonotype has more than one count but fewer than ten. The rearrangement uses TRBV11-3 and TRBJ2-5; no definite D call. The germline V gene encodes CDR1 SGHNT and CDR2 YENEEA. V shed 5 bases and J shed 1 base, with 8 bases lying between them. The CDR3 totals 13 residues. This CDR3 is CASSEGPQETQYF. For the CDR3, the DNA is TGTGCCAGCAGCGAAGGGCCCCAAGAGACCCAGTACTTC.

Written as DNA, the CDR3 is TGTGCCAGTAGTCGGGGAAACAATGAGCAGTTCTTC. This gives the protein CASSRGNNEQFF. This chain connects TRBV19 to TRBJ2-1; TRBD2 is a possible D gene (5 bases). V was trimmed by 5 bases and J by 5 bases, leaving 7 bases between them. The CDR3 consists of 12 residues. Germline-derived CDR1 and CDR2 are LNHDA and SQIVND (reference sequence).

The CDR3 sequence: CASSSSGTGGSGYTF. The CDR3 DNA reads TGTGCCAGTAGTTCTTCCGGGACAGGGGGTTCGGGCTACACCTTC. The V call is TRBV19, the J call TRBJ1-2; 11 positions match TRBD1. V was pared by 5 bases and J by 8 bases, with 10 bases of the junction left unmatched. The CDR3 has 15 residues. Germline values: CDR1 LNHDA, CDR2 SQIVND (reference sequence).

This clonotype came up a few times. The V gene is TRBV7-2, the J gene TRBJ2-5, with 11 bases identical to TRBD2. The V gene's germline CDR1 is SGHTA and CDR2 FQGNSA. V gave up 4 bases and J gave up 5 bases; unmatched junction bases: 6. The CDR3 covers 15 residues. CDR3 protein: CASSYLAGGLETQYF. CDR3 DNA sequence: TGTGCCAGCAGCTATCTAGCGGGGGGCCTCGAGACCCAGTACTTC.

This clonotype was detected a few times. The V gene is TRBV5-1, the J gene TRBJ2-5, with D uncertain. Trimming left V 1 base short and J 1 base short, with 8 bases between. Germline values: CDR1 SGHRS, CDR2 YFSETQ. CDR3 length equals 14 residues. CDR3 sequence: CASSLNYPQETQYF. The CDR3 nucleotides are TGCGCCAGCAGCTTGAACTACCCCCAAGAGACCCAGTACTTC.

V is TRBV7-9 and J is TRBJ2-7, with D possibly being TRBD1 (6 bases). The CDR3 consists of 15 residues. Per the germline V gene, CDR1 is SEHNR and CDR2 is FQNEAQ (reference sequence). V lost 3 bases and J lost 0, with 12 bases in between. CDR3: CASSFRDTSSYEQYF. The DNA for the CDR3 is TGTGCCAGCAGCTTCAGGGACACCAGCTCCTACGAGCAGTACTTC.

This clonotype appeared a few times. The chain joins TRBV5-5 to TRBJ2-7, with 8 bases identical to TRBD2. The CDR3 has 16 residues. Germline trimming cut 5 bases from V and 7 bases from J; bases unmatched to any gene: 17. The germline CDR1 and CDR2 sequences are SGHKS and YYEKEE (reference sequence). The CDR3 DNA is TGTGCCAGCAGTCACTGTCCCCCAGCGGGAGTTTGTGAGCAGTACTTC. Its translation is CASSHCPPAGVCEQYF. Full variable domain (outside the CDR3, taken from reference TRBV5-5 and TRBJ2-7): DAGVTQSPTHLIKTRGQQVTLRCSPISGHKSVSWYQQVLGQGPQFIFQYYEKEERGRGNFPDRFSARQFPNYSSELNVNALLLGDSALYLCASSHCPPAGVCEQYFGPGTRLTVT.

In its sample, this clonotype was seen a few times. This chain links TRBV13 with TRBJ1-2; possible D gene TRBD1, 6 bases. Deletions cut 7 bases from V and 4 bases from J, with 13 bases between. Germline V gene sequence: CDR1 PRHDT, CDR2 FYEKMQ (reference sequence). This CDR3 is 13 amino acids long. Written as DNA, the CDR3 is TGTGCCAGCACCTCCCAGGACAGCTATGGCTACACCTTC. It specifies CASTSQDSYGYTF. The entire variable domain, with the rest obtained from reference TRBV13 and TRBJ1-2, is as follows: AAGVIQSPRHLIKEKRETATLKCYPIPRHDTVYWYQQGPGQDPQFLISFYEKMQSDKGSIPDRFSAQQFSDYHSELNMSSLELGDSALYFCASTSQDSYGYTFGSGTRLTVV.

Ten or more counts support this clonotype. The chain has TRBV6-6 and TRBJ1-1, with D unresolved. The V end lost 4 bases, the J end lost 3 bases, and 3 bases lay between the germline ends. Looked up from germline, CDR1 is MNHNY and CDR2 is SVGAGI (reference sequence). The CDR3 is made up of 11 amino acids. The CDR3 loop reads CASSLYTEAFF. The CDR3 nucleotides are TGTGCCAGCAGTTTGTACACTGAAGCTTTCTTT.

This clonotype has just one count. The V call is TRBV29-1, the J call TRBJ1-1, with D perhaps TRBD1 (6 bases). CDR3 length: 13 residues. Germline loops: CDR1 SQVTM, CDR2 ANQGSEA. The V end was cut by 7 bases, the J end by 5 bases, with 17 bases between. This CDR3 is CSANTGRVTEAFF. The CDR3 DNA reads TGCAGCGCTAATACAGGGAGGGTAACTGAAGCTTTCTTT.

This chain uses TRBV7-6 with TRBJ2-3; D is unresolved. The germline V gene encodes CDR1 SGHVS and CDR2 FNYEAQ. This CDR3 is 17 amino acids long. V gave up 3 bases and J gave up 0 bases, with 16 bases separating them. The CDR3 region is CASSLGVLGWSTDTQYF. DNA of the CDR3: TGTGCCAGCAGCTTGGGCGTTCTGGGATGGAGCACAGATACGCAGTATTTT.

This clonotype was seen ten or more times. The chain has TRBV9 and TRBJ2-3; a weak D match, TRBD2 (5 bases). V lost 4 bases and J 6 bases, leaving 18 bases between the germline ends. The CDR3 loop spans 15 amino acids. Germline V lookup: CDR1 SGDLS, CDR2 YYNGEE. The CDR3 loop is CASSPTGLMRDTQYF. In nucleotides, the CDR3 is TGTGCCAGCAGCCCCACGGGGTTGATGAGGGATACGCAGTATTTT.

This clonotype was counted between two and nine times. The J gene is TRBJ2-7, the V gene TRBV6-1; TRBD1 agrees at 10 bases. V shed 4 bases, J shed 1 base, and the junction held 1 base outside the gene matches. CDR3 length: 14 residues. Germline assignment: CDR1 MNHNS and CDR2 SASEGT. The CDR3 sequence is CASSGTGGSYEQYF. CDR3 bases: TGTGCCAGCAGTGGGACAGGGGGGTCCTACGAGCAGTACTTC.

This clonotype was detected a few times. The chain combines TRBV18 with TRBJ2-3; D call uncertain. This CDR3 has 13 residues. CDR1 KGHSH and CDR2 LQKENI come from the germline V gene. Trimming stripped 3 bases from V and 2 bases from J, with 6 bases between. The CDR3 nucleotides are TGTGCCAGCTCACCTAGCTACACAGATACGCAGTATTTT. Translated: CASSPSYTDTQYF.

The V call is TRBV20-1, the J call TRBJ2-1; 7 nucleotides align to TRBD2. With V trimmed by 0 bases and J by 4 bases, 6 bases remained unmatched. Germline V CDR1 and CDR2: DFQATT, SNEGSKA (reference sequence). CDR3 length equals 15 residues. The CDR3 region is CSARDPSGPYNEQFF. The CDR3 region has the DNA TGCAGTGCTAGAGATCCTAGCGGACCATACAATGAGCAGTTCTTC.

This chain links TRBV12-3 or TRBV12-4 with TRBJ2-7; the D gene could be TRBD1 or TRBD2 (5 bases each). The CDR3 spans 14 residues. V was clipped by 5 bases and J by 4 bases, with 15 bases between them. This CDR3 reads CASSNRDGTYEQYF. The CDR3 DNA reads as TGTGCCAGCAGTAACCGGGACGGTACATACGAGCAGTACTTC.

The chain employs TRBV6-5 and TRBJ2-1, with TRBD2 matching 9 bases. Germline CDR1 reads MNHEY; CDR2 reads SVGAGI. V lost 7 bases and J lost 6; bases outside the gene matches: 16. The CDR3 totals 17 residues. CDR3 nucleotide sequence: TGTGCCAGCACACTCACCCCCAGCGGGGGGAGGCGCAATGAGCAGTTCTTC. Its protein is CASTLTPSGGRRNEQFF.

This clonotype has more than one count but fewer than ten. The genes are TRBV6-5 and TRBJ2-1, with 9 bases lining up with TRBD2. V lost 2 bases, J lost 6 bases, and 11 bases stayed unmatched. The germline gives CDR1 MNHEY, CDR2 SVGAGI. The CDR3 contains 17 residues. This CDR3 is CASSYRMAGGVGNEQFF. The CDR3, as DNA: TGTGCCAGCAGTTACCGGATGGCGGGAGGGGTTGGCAATGAGCAGTTCTTC.

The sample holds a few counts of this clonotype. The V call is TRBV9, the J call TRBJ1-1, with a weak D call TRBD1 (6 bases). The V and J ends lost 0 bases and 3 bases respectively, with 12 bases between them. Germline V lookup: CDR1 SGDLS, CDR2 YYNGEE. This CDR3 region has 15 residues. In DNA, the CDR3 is TGTGCCAGCAGCGTAGACGGGGGGCATTACACTGAAGCTTTCTTT. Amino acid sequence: CASSVDGGHYTEAFF.

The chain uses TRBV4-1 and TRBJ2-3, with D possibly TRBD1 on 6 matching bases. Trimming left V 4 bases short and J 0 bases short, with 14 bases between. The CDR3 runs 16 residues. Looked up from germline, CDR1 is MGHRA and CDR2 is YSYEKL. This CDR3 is CASSRFTGISTDTQYF. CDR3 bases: TGCGCCAGCAGCCGATTCACAGGGATTAGCACAGATACGCAGTATTTT.

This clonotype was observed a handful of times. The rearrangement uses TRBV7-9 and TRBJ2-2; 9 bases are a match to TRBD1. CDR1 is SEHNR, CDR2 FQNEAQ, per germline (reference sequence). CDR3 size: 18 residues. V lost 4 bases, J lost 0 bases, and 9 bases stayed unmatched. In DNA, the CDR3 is TGTGCCAGCAGCTCGCCTCTGACAGGGGGGACGAACACCGGGGAGCTGTTTTTT. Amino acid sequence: CASSSPLTGGTNTGELFF. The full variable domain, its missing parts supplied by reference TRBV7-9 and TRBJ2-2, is DTGVSQNPRHKITKRGQNVTFRCDPISEHNRLYWYRQTLGQGPEFLTYFQNEAQLEKSRLLSDRFSAERPKGSFSTLEIQRTEQGDSAMYLCASSSPLTGGTNTGELFFGEGSRLTVL.

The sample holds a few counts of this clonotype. CDR3 DNA: TGTGCCACCAGCAGAGACAATGGTGAAGCTTTCTTT. Residues: CATSRDNGEAFF. The chain uses TRBV15 and TRBJ1-1; D is ambiguous. This CDR3 is 12 amino acids long. Germline values: CDR1 LNHNV, CDR2 YYDKDF (reference sequence). V gave up 0 bases and J gave up 7 bases, with 6 bases separating them. Full variable domain (remainder filled in from reference TRBV15 and TRBJ1-1): DAMVIQNPRYQVTQFGKPVTLSCSQTLNHNVMYWYQQKSSQAPKLLFHYYDKDFNNEADTPDNFQSRRPNTSFCFLDIRSPGLGDTAMYLCATSRDNGEAFFGQGTRLTVV.

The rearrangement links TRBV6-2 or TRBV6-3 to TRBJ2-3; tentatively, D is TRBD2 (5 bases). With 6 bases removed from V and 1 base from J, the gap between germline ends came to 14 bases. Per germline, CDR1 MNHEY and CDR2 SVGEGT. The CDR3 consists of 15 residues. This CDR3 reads CASSGLPKGTDTQYF. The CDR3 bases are TGTGCCAGCAGCGGACTCCCAAAGGGCACAGATACGCAGTATTTT.

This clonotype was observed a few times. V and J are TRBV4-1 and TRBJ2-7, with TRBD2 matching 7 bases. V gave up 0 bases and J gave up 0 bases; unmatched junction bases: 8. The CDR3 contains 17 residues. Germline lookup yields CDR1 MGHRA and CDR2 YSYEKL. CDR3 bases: TGCGCCAGCAGCCAAGATTCCCCAGCGGGGAGCTCCTACGAGCAGTACTTC. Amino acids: CASSQDSPAGSSYEQYF.

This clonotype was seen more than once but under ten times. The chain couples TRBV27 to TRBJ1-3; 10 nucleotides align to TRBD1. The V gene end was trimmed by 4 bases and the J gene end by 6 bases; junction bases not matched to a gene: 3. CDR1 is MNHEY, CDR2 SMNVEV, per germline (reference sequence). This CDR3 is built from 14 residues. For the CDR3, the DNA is TGTGCCAGCAGTTCCGGGACAGGGGCAAACACCATATATTTT. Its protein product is CASSSGTGANTIYF.

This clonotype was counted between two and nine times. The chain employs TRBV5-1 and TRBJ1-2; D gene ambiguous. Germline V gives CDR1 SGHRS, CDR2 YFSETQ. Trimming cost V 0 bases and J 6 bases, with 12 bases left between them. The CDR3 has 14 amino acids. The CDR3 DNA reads TGCGCCAGCAGCTTGGATAGGACTTCCAATGGCTACACCTTC. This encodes CASSLDRTSNGYTF.

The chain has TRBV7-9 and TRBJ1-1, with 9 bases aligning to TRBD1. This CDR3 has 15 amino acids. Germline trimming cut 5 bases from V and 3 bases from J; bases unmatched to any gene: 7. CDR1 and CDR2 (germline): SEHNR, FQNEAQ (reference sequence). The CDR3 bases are TGTGCCAGCAGCGCCACAGGGGGCGCTTACACTGAAGCTTTCTTT. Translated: CASSATGGAYTEAFF.